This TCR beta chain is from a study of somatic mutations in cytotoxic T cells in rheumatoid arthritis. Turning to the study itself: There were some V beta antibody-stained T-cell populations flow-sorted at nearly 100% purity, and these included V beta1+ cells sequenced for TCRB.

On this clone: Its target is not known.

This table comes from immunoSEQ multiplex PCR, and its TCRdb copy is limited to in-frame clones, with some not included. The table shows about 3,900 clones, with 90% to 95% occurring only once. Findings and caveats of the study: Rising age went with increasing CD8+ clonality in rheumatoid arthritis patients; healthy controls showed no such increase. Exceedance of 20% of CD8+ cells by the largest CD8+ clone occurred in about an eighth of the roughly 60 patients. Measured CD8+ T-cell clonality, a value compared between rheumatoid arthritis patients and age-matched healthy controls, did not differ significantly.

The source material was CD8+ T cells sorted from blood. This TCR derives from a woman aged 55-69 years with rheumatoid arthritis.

This CDR3 is CAIKGQGHTGELFF. The CDR3 region has the DNA TGTGCCATAAAGGGACAGGGGCACACCGGGGAGCTGTTTTTT. The V gene is TRBV19, the J gene TRBJ2-2; TRBD1 aligns across 10 bases. Germline loops: CDR1 LNHDA, CDR2 SQIVND (reference sequence). The J segment lost 3 bases and the V segment lost 10 bases, leaving 5 bases of the junction unmatched. The CDR3 sequence is 14 residues long. The full variable domain, its missing parts supplied by reference TRBV19 and TRBJ2-2, is DGGITQSPKYLFRKEGQNVTLSCEQNLNHDAMYWYRQDPGQGLRLIYYSQIVNDFQKGDIAEGYSVSREKKESFPLTVTSAQKNPTAFYLCAIKGQGHTGELFFGEGSRLTVL.